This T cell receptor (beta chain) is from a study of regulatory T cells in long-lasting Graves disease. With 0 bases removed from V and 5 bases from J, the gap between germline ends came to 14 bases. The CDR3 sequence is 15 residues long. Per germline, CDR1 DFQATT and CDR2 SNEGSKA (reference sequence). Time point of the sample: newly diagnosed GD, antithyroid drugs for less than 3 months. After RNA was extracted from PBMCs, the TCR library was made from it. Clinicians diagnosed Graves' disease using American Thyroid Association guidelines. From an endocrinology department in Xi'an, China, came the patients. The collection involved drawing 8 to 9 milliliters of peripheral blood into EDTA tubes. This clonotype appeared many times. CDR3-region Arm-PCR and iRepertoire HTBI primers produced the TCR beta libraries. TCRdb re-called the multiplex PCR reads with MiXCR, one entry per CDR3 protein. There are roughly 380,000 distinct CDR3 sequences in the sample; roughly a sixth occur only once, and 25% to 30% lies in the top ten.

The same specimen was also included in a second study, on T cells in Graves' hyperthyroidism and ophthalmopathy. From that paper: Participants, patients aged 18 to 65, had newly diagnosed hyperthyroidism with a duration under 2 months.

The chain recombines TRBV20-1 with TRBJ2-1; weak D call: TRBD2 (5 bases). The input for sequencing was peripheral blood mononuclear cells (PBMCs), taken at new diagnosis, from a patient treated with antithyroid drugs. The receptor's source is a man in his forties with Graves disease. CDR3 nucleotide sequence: TGCAGTGCTAGAGATCCCCGGGGAAGGCACAATGAGCAGTTCTTC. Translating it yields CSARDPRGRHNEQFF.